This paragraph reports one T cell receptor beta chain. The CDR3 runs 15 residues. V lost 5 bases to trimming and J lost 2 bases; unmatched junction nucleotides: 8. Germline lookup yields CDR1 SGHTA and CDR2 FQGTGA. The entry originates in a study of blood T cell repertoires in COVID-19. About the research overall: COVID-19 samples, acute and convalescent, were from the United States, Italy and Spain. From T cells, B-cell-depleted T cells, or PBMCs came the material, which was cDNA or gDNA.

Authors' processing steps: Amplification of reference gene primers was used by the study to estimate nucleated cell counts. Sequencing used immunoSEQ multiplex PCR; TCRdb keeps in-frame clones, though not all of them. The V and J calls and clone size are taken from that table; D and trimming were inferred from the DNA. This sample has over 60,000 clones, with approximately 91% found just once. This receptor was identified in a man in his sixties or seventies with active or convalescent COVID-19. The sample consisted of peripheral blood. The chain carries TRBV7-3 and TRBJ2-5, with 7 bases lining up with TRBD1. The CDR3 DNA reads TGTGCCAGCAGCCAAACAGGGACAGCTCAAGAGACCCAGTACTTC. Amino acid sequence: CASSQTGTAQETQYF.